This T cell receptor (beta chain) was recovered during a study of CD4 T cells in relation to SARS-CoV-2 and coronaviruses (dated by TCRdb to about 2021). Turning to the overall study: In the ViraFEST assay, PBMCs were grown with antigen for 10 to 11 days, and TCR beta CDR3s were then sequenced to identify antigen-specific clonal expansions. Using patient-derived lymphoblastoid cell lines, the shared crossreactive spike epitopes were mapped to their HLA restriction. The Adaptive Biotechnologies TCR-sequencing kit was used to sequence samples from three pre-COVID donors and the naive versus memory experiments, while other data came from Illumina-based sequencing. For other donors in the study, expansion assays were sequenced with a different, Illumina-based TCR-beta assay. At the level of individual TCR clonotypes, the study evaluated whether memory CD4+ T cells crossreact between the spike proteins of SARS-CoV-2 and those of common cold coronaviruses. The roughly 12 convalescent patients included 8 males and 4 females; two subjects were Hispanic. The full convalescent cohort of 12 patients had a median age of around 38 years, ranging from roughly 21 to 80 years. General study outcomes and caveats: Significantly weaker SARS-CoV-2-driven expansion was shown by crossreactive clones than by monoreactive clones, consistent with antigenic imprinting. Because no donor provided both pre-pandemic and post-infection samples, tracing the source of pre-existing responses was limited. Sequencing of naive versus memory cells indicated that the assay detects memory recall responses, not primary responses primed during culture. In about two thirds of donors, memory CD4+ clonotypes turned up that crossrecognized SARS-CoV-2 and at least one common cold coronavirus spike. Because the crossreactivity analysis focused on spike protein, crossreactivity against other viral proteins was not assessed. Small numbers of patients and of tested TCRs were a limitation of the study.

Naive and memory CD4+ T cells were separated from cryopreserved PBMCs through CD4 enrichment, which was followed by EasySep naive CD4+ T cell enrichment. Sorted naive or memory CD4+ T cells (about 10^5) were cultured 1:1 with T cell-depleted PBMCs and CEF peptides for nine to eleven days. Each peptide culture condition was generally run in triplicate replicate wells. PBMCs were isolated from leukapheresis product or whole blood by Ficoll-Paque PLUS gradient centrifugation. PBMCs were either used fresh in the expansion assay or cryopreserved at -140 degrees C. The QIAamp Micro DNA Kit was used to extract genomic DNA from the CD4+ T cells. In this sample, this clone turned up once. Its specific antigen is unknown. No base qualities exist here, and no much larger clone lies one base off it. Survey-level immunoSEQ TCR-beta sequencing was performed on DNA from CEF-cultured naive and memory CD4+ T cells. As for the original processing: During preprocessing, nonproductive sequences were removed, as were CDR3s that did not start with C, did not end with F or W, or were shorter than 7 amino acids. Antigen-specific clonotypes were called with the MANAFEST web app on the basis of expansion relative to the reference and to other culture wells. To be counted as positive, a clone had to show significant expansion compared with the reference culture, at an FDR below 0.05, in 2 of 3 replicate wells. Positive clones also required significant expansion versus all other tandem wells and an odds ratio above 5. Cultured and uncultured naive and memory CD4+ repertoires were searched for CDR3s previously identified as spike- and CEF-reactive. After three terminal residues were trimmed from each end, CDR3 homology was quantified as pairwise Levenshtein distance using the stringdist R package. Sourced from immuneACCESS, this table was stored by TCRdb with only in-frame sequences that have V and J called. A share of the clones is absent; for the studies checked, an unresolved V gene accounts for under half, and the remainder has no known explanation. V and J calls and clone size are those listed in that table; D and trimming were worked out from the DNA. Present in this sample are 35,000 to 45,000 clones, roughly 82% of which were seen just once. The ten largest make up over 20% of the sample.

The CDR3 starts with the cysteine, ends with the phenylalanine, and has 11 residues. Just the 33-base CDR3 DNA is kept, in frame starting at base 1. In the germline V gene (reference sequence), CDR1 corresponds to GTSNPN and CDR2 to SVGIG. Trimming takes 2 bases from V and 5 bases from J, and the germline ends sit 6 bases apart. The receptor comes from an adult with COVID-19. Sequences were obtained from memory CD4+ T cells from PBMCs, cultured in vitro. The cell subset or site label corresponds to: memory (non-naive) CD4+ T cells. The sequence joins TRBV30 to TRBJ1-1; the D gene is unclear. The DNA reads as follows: TGTGCCTGGAGTCAGAGGACTGAAGCTTTCTTT. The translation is CAWSQRTEAFF.